Shown below are 4 T cell receptor beta chains from a single sample sequenced in a study of early stage breast cancer tumors. Clones were read by immunoSEQ multiplex PCR, and TCRdb kept only the in-frame ones, dropping some. The top ten clones hold about a quarter of a sample with roughly 21,000 clones, about 80% of them seen once. Input material: blood. These receptors originate from a person aged 55 to 75 with breast cancer.

The chain has TRBV5-6 and TRBJ2-7; D may be TRBD2 (5 bases). The germline V gene encodes CDR1 SGHDT and CDR2 YYEEEE. With 0 bases removed from V and 1 base from J, the gap between germline ends came to 8 bases. CDR3 length: 14 amino acids. The CDR3 region has the DNA TGTGCCAGCAGCTTGGCCCGGGATTCCTACGAGCAGTACTTC. Amino acid sequence: CASSLARDSYEQYF.

This clone was counted once. This sequence joins TRBV13 and TRBJ1-2, with a possible D match to TRBD1 (5 bases). CDR3 length: 15 residues. Between the trimmed V and J ends, which lost 2 bases and 5 bases, there was a span of 15 bases. Germline CDR1 is PRHDT and CDR2 is FYEKMQ (reference sequence). CDR3 in amino acids: CASSLWDGGGYGYTF. In DNA form, the CDR3 reads TGTGCCAGCAGCTTATGGGACGGCGGGGGTTATGGCTACACCTTC.

The chain joins TRBV19 to TRBJ2-2; 7 bases line up with TRBD1. The CDR3 is made up of 14 amino acids. V was pared by 7 bases and J by 1 base, with 3 bases of the junction left unmatched. Germline assignment: CDR1 LNHDA and CDR2 SQIVND (reference sequence). In DNA form, the CDR3 reads TGTGCCAGTACGACAGGGTGGAACACCGGGGAGCTGTTTTTT. This gives the protein CASTTGWNTGELFF. Using reference TRBV19 and TRBJ2-2 for the parts outside the CDR3, the full variable domain is DGGITQSPKYLFRKEGQNVTLSCEQNLNHDAMYWYRQDPGQGLRLIYYSQIVNDFQKGDIAEGYSVSREKKESFPLTVTSAQKNPTAFYLCASTTGWNTGELFFGEGSRLTVL.

The genes are TRBV11-3 and TRBJ2-5, with D uncertain. Germline V gene lookup returns CDR1 SGHNT and CDR2 YENEEA. Trimming removed 3 bases from V and 1 base from J, with 6 bases in between. The CDR3 runs to 13 residues. DNA of the CDR3: TGTGCCAGCAGCTTTAACGGCCAAGAGACCCAGTACTTC. Protein product: CASSFNGQETQYF.